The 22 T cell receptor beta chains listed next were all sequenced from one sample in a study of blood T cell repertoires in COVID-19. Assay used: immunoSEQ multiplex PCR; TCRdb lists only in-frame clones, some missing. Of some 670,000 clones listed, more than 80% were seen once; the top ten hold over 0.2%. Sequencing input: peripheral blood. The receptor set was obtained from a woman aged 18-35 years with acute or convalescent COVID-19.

The chain's CDR3 is CASSSSTGYGANVLTF. The CDR3 nucleotides are TGTGCCAGCAGCTCCTCAACAGGGTACGGGGCCAACGTCCTGACTTTC. The chain recombines TRBV13 with TRBJ2-6, with a tentative D call TRBD1 (6 bases). V lost 4 bases, J lost 4 bases, and 14 bases lay in between. This CDR3 has 16 amino acids. Germline CDR1 PRHDT, CDR2 FYEKMQ (reference sequence).

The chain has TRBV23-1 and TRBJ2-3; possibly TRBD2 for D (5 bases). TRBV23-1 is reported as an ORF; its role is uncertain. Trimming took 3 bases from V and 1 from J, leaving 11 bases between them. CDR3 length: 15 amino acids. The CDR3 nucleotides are TGCGCCAGCAGTCAGGGAGAACGGGGCACAGATACGCAGTATTTT. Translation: CASSQGERGTDTQYF.

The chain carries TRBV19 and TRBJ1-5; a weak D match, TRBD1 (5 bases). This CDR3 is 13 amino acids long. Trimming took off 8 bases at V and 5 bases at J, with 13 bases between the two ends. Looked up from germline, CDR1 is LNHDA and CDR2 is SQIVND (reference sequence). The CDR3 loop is CASGGFVDQPQHF. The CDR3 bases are TGTGCCAGTGGGGGGTTTGTGGATCAGCCCCAGCATTTT.

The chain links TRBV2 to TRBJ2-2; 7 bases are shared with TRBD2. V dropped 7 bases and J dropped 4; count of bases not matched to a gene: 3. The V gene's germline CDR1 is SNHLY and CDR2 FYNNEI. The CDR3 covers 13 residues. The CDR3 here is CASIGGFTGELFF. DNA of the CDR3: TGTGCCAGCATCGGGGGGTTCACCGGGGAGCTGTTTTTT.

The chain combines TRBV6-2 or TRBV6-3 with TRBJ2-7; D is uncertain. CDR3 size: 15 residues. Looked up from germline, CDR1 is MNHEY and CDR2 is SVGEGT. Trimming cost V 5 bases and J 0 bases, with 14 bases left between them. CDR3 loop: CASSPRLHSSYEQYF. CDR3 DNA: TGTGCCAGCAGTCCCAGGCTGCACAGCTCCTACGAGCAGTACTTC.

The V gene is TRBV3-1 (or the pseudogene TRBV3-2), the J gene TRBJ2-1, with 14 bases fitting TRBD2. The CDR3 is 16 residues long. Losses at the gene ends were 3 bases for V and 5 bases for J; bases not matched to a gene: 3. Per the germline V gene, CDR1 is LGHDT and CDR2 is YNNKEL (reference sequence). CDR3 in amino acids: CASSQTSGGAHNEQFF. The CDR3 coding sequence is TGTGCCAGCAGCCAGACTAGCGGGGGGGCCCACAATGAGCAGTTCTTC.

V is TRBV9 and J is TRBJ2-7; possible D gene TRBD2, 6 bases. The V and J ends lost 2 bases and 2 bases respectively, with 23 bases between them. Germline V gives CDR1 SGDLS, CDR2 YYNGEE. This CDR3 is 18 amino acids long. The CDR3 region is CASSVDGGTRGPPYEQYF. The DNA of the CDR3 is TGTGCCAGCAGCGTGGACGGGGGAACCCGTGGACCGCCCTACGAGCAGTACTTC.

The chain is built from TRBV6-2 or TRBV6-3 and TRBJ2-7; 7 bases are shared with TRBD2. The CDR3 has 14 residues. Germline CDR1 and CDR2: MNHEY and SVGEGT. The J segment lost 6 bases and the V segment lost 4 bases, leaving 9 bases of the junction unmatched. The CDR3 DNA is TGTGCCAGCAGTTCTTGGGAGGGTCCTCGCGAGCAGTACTTC. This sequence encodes CASSSWEGPREQYF.

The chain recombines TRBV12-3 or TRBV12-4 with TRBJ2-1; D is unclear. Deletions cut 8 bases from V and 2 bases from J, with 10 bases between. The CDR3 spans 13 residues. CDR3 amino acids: CASDNSAYNEQFF. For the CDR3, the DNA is TGTGCCAGCGACAATAGTGCCTACAATGAGCAGTTCTTC.

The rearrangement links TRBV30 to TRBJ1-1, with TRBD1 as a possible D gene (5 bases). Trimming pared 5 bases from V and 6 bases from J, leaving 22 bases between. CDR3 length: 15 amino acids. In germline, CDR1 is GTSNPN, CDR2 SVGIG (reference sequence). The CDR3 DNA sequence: TGTGCCTGGGGGAACGGGGGAGGAACACGGGCTGAAGCTTTCTTT. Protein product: CAWGNGGGTRAEAFF.

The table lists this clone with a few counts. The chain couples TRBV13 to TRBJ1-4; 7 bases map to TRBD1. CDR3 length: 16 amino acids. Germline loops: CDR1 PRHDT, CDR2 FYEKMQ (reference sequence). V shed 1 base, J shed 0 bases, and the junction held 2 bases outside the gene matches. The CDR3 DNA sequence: TGTGCCAGCAGCTTAGACAGGGGAACAACTAATGAAAAACTGTTTTTT. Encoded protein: CASSLDRGTTNEKLFF.

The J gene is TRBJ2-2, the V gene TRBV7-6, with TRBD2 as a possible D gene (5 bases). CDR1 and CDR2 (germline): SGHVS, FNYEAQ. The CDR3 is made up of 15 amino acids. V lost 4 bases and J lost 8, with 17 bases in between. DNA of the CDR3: TGTGCCAGCAGCTCCCTTGGGCGGGCCAAAGGGGAGCTGTTTTTT. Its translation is CASSSLGRAKGELFF.

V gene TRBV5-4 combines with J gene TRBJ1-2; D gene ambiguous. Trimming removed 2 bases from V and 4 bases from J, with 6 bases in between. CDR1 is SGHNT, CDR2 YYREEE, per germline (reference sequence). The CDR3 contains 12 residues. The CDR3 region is CASSFLSYGYTF. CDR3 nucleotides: TGTGCCAGCAGCTTCCTGTCCTATGGCTACACCTTC.

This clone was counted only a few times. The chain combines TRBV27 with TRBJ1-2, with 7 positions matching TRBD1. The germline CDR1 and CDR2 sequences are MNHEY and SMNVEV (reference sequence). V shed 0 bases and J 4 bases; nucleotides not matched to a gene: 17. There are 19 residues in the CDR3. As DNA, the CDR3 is TGTGCCAGCAGTTTATCCCTCGCCCGCCGGGACAGCCACCTCTATGGCTACACCTTC. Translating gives CASSLSLARRDSHLYGYTF.

The CDR3 DNA reads TGTGCCACCAGTGTTAACTCTGTGCTAGGGGGCGCAGGGGAGACCCAGTACTTC. It specifies CATSVNSVLGGAGETQYF. The chain has TRBV24-1 and TRBJ2-5; TRBD1 matches 7 bases. This CDR3 has 18 residues. Trimming took 5 bases from V and 5 from J; bases not matched to a gene: 19. Per germline, CDR1 KGHDR and CDR2 SFDVKD.

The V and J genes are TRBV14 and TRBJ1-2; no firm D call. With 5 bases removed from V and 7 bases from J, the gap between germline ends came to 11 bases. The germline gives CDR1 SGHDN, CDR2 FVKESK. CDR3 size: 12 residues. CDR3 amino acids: CASSETAGGYTF. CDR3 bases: TGTGCCAGCAGCGAGACCGCAGGTGGCTACACCTTC.

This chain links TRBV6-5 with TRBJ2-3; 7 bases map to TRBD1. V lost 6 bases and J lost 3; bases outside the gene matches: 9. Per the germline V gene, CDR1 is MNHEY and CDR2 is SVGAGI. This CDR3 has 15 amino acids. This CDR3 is CASSLRDRSTDTQYF. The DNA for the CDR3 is TGTGCCAGCAGCCTCCGGGACAGATCGACAGATACGCAGTATTTT.

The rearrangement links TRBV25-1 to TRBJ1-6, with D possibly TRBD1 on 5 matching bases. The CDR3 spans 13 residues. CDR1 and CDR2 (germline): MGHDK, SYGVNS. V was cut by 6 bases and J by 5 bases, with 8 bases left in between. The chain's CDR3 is CASRQGNNSPLHF. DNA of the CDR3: TGTGCCAGCAGGCAGGGTAATAATTCACCCCTCCACTTT.

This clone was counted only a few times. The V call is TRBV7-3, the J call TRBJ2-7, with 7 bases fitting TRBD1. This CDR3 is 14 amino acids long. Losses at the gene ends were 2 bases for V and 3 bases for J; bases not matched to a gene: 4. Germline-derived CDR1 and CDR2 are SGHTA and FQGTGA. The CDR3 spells CASSLGRTGYEQYF. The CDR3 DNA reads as TGTGCCAGCAGCTTAGGTCGGACAGGCTACGAGCAGTACTTC.

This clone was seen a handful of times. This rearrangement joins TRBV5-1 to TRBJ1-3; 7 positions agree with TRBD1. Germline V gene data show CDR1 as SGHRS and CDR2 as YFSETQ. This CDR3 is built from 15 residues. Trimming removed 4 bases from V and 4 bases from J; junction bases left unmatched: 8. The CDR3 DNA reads TGCGCCAGCAGCATACCGACAGGGTCCGGAAACACCATATATTTT. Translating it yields CASSIPTGSGNTIYF.

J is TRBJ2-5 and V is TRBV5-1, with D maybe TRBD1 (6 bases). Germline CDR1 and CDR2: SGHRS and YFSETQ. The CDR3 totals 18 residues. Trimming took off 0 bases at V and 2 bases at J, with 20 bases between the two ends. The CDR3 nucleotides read TGCGCCAGCAGCTTGGCGGCGGCAGTACGGACAGCACAAGAGACCCAGTACTTC. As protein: CASSLAAAVRTAQETQYF.

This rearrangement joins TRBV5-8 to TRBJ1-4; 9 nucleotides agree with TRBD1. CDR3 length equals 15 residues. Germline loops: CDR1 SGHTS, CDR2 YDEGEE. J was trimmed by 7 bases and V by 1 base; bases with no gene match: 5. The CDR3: CASSLLQGAPEKLFF. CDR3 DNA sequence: TGTGCCAGCAGCTTGTTACAGGGGGCCCCTGAAAAACTGTTTTTT.